These 13 T cell receptor beta chains originate from one sample sequenced in a study of beta chain features in type 1 diabetes. Reverse transcribing all isolated RNA meant expressed TCRB transcripts were sequenced. The assay was immunoSEQ multiplex PCR, and TCRdb's table has in-frame clones only and misses some. Seen here are under 850,000 clones, roughly an eighth observed once, and the top ten hold 0.022%. Study-level results: In all four CD4+ subsets, TCRB CDR3 length was significantly, moderately reduced in type 1 diabetes.

Their antigens remain unidentified. Source material: naive CD4+ T cells from blood. Source of these receptors: a man younger than 35 with type 1 diabetes.

The V gene is TRBV4-2, the J gene TRBJ2-3, with 8 nucleotides matching TRBD2. V shed 3 bases and J 2 bases; nucleotides not matched to a gene: 13. From germline, CDR1 is LGHNA and CDR2 YNFKEQ. CDR3 length: 18 residues. CDR3 in DNA: TGTGCCAGCAGCCACCACCCGAGGGGACTAGATTACACAGATACGCAGTATTTT. Amino acids: CASSHHPRGLDYTDTQYF.

This clone has a handful of counts. This rearrangement joins TRBV7-9 to TRBJ2-7; 11 bases fit TRBD2. The CDR3 totals 18 residues. Germline V gene lookup returns CDR1 SEHNR and CDR2 FQNEAQ (reference sequence). Losses at the gene ends were 4 bases for V and 3 bases for J; bases not matched to a gene: 14. CDR3 amino acids: CASSSRTGPGLAVYEQYF. The CDR3 region has the DNA TGTGCCAGCAGCTCGCGGACAGGGCCGGGACTAGCGGTCTACGAGCAGTACTTC. Based on the CDR3 plus reference TRBV7-9 and TRBJ2-7, the full variable domain is DTGVSQNPRHKITKRGQNVTFRCDPISEHNRLYWYRQTLGQGPEFLTYFQNEAQLEKSRLLSDRFSAERPKGSFSTLEIQRTEQGDSAMYLCASSSRTGPGLAVYEQYFGPGTRLTVT.

This clone was seen a handful of times. The rearrangement uses TRBV30 and TRBJ2-1, with D maybe TRBD2 (6 bases). Looked up from germline, CDR1 is GTSNPN and CDR2 is SVGIG (reference sequence). The CDR3 consists of 15 residues. V dropped 2 bases and J dropped 0 bases, with 11 bases sitting between them. The CDR3 protein is CAWSWPGGSYNEQFF. The DNA for the CDR3 is TGTGCCTGGAGTTGGCCCGGGGGCTCCTACAATGAGCAGTTCTTC.

The chain employs TRBV30 and TRBJ2-2; D is undetermined. The CDR3 length is 14 residues. Germline V gene lookup returns CDR1 GTSNPN and CDR2 SVGIG (reference sequence). Trimming stripped 3 bases from V and 1 base from J, with 9 bases between. CDR3 DNA sequence: TGTGCCTGGAGCTCCTTGGGGAACACCGGGGAGCTGTTTTTT. It specifies CAWSSLGNTGELFF. The entire variable domain, with the rest obtained from reference TRBV30 and TRBJ2-2, is as follows: SQTIHQWPATLVQPVGSPLSLECTVEGTSNPNLYWYRQAAGRGLQLLFYSVGIGQISSEVPQNLSASRPQDRQFILSSKKLLLSDSGFYLCAWSSLGNTGELFFGEGSRLTVL.

This clone was counted only a few times. The V call is TRBV4-2, the J call TRBJ2-1; perhaps D is TRBD1 or TRBD2 (5 bases each). Germline CDR1 and CDR2: LGHNA and YNFKEQ. This CDR3 is 16 amino acids long. Trimming stripped 0 bases from V and 5 bases from J, with 14 bases between. CDR3 loop: CASSQDVRGADNEQFF. Written as DNA, the CDR3 is TGTGCCAGCAGCCAAGATGTGAGGGGCGCGGACAATGAGCAGTTCTTC.

This clone was picked up a small number of times. This same CDR3 is encoded by further DNA sequences in the sample. The gene calls are TRBV5-1 and TRBJ2-5, with 11 bases lining up with TRBD1. This CDR3 has 14 residues. The V segment lost 5 bases and the J segment 4 bases; nucleotides outside the gene matches: 4. Germline values: CDR1 SGHRS, CDR2 YFSETQ. CDR3 sequence reads: CASSLGQGAETQYF. Here the CDR3 DNA reads TGCGCCAGCAGTCTAGGACAGGGGGCAGAGACCCAGTACTTC.

This sequence joins TRBV15 and TRBJ2-7; 8 bases fit TRBD1. Germline CDR1 LNHNV, CDR2 YYDKDF (reference sequence). Unmatched junction bases numbered 7, after V lost 1 base and J lost 5 bases. This CDR3 spans 15 amino acids. The CDR3 region is CATSRASDRVHEQYF. CDR3 in DNA: TGTGCCACCAGCAGAGCCTCGGACAGGGTCCACGAGCAGTACTTC. Together with reference TRBV15 and TRBJ2-7, the CDR3 gives the full variable domain: DAMVIQNPRYQVTQFGKPVTLSCSQTLNHNVMYWYQQKSSQAPKLLFHYYDKDFNNEADTPDNFQSRRPNTSFCFLDIRSPGLGDTAMYLCATSRASDRVHEQYFGPGTRLTVT.

Details on this clone: The same CDR3 is also encoded by other DNA sequences in this sample. The chain uses TRBV18 and TRBJ1-1, with D unresolved. Germline V gene sequence: CDR1 KGHSH, CDR2 LQKENI. V lost 3 bases, J lost 3 bases, and 8 bases lay in between. The CDR3 has 13 residues. For the CDR3, the DNA is TGTGCCAGCTCACCGCCCGGGGACACTGAAGCTTTCTTT. This translates into CASSPPGDTEAFF.

This clone appeared a few times. The same CDR3 also results from other DNA sequences found in this sample. The CDR3 here is CASSPTGEDQPQHF. CDR3 coding DNA: TGTGCCAGCTCACCAACTGGGGAGGATCAGCCCCAGCATTTT. This chain connects TRBV18 to TRBJ1-5; D gene ambiguous. The V end lost 2 bases, the J end lost 5 bases, and 10 bases lay between the germline ends. Germline V gene data show CDR1 as KGHSH and CDR2 as LQKENI. The length of the CDR3 is 14 residues. The full variable domain, completed using reference TRBV18 and TRBJ1-5, is NAGVMQNPRHLVRRRGQEARLRCSPMKGHSHVYWYRQLPEEGLKFMVYLQKENIIDESGMPKERFSAEFPKEGPSILRIQQVVRGDSAAYFCASSPTGEDQPQHFGDGTRLSIL.

The chain has TRBV7-9 and TRBJ1-1; no definite D call. Trimming left V 6 bases short and J 4 bases short, with 9 bases between. The CDR3 spans 12 residues. Germline CDR1 and CDR2: SEHNR and FQNEAQ (reference sequence). As DNA, the CDR3 is TGTGCCAGCAGTTTCGGTAGCACTGAAGCTTTCTTT. Its protein is CASSFGSTEAFF.

V gene TRBV6-6 combines with J gene TRBJ1-1; no clear D. This CDR3 has 11 amino acids. The V end was cut by 1 base, the J end by 8 bases, with 5 bases between. Germline V gene data show CDR1 as MNHNY and CDR2 as SVGAGI (reference sequence). In DNA, the CDR3 is TGTGCCAGCAGTTACTACGCCGAAGCTTTCTTT. Translation gives CASSYYAEAFF.

The V gene is TRBV5-6, the J gene TRBJ2-3; 8 bases match TRBD1. Germline CDR1 SGHDT, CDR2 YYEEEE. The junction had 0 bases not matched to a gene; V was cut back by 2 bases and J by 1 base. This CDR3 contains 14 residues. CDR3 in DNA: TGTGCCAGCAGCTTACAGGGGGGCACAGATACGCAGTATTTT. This codes for CASSLQGGTDTQYF.

This clone has only a few counts. The sample carries other DNA sequences with the same CDR3. The rearrangement links TRBV29-1 to TRBJ1-4, with 8 nucleotides matching TRBD1. Germline-derived CDR1 and CDR2 are SQVTM and ANQGSEA. This CDR3 contains 12 residues. After removal of 6 bases from V and 4 bases from J, the junction contained 1 base not matched to a gene. The CDR3, as DNA: TGCAGCGTAGGACAGGGTAATGAAAAACTGTTTTTT. It specifies CSVGQGNEKLFF.